This is a list of T cell receptor beta chains from one sample in a study of beta chain features in type 1 diabetes. Profiled with immunoSEQ multiplex PCR; TCRdb holds only in-frame clones, not every one. This sample carries 150,000 to 200,000 clones, roughly 9.1% of them seen once, and the ten largest clones take approximately 2.2%. The material sequenced was central memory CD4+ T cells from blood. The receptor source for this set is a woman aged 18-29 years in good health. Each CDR3 is given with its conserved first and last residue. A D gene is named only where the DNA matches it firmly. Clone size, where shown, is once, few, many, or a class for clones that have expanded.

d_call clone_size cdr3_length j_call v_call cdr3_nt cdr3_aa
TRBD2 few 14 TRBJ2-6 TRBV30 TGTGCTGTTACGGGGGGCTCTGGGGCCAACGTCCTGACTTTC CAVTGGSGANVLTF
. . 13 TRBJ1-1 TRBV7-9 TGTGCCAGCAGCCCCTTTTACGGGGCTGAAGCTTTCTTT CASSPFYGAEAFF
. . 12 TRBJ1-1 TRBV2 TGTGCCAGCAGCGTTAGTAAGACTGAAGCTTTCTTT CASSVSKTEAFF
TRBD1 few 16 TRBJ2-2 TRBV2 TGTGCCAGCAGCGACAGGGCCCTGAGGAACACCGGGGAGCTGTTTTTT CASSDRALRNTGELFF
. few 16 TRBJ2-5 TRBV11-2 TGTGCCAGCAGCTTAGATCTAGGGAGCGGGCAAGAGACCCAGTACTTC CASSLDLGSGQETQYF
. . 12 TRBJ1-1 TRBV11-3 TGTGCCAGCAGCGCTTTCGGTATTGAAGCTTTCTTT CASSAFGIEAFF
. . 13 TRBJ1-2 TRBV6-6 TGTGCCAGCAGTTCCGAGGGTAACTATGGCTACACCTTC CASSSEGNYGYTF
TRBD2 few 15 TRBJ2-3 TRBV6-1 TGTGCCAGCAGCGGGACTAGCGGGGGGGCAGATACGCAGTATTTT CASSGTSGGADTQYF
TRBD1 few 15 TRBJ2-7 TRBV5-1 TGCGCCAGCAGCTCAGGGACAGCTCTCTCCTACGAGCAGTACTTC CASSSGTALSYEQYF
. few 16 TRBJ1-2 TRBV30 TGTGCCTGGAGTGTTTCGGCTAGGGGCCGATTAAGAGGCTACACCTTC CAWSVSARGRLRGYTF
. few 15 TRBJ2-2 TRBV11-1 TGTGCCAGCAGCTTAGGAGGCTCCTGGGCCGGGGAGCTGTTTTTT CASSLGGSWAGELFF
TRBD1 . 16 TRBJ1-1 TRBV18 TGTGCCAGCTCCCAGGGCGGACAGGGCCCGAACACTGAAGCTTTCTTT CASSQGGQGPNTEAFF
TRBD1 few 14 TRBJ2-1 TRBV5-4 TGTGCCAGCAGCTTGAGGGGGCCCTACAATGAGCAGTTCTTC CASSLRGPYNEQFF
. few 16 TRBJ2-6 TRBV5-4 TGTGCCAGCAGCTCTGACAGGCTCTCTGGGGCCAACGTCCTGACTTTC CASSSDRLSGANVLTF
. few 17 TRBJ2-2 TRBV7-9 TGTGCCAGCAGCTTGGAATACGACCCTCGAGGCACCGGGGAGCTGTTTTTT CASSLEYDPRGTGELFF
TRBD2 few 16 TRBJ2-2 TRBV25-1 TGTGCCAGCAGTCCACCGGGACTAGCTATCACCGGGGAGCTGTTTTTT CASSPPGLAITGELFF
. few 14 TRBJ2-6 TRBV5-1 TGCGCCAGCAGACAAACCTCCGGGGCCAACGTCCTGACTTTC CASRQTSGANVLTF
. many 13 TRBJ2-3 TRBV7-8 TGTGCCAGCAGTGCCGAGGTCACAGATACGCAGTATTTT CASSAEVTDTQYF
. many 14 TRBJ1-2 TRBV6-5 TGTGCCACCTCGAGGACAAGGGTTTGGGATGGCTACACCTTC CATSRTRVWDGYTF
. few 15 TRBJ2-7 TRBV11-2 TGTGCCAGCAGTTACTCGGCACTAGGGTCCTACGAGCAGTACTTC CASSYSALGSYEQYF
. . 14 TRBJ1-4 TRBV18 TGTGCCAGCTCACCTTTACGGTCTAATGAAAAACTGTTTTTT CASSPLRSNEKLFF
TRBD1 . 14 TRBJ2-5 TRBV7-2 TGTGCCAGCAGCTCGTGGACAGGGGGGGAGACCCAGTACTTC CASSSWTGGETQYF
TRBD2 few 18 TRBJ2-2 TRBV2 TGTGCCAGCAGGACTGGACTAGCGGGAGCCTCGGGGACCGGGGAGCTGTTTTTT CASRTGLAGASGTGELFF
. few 13 TRBJ1-1 TRBV30 TGTGCCTGGAGTGAGTACAGGAACACTGAAGCTTTCTTT CAWSEYRNTEAFF
. . 13 TRBJ2-7 TRBV7-2 TGTGCCAGCAGCTTAGGCGGTACCTACGAGCAGTACTTC CASSLGGTYEQYF
TRBD2 . 17 TRBJ2-1 TRBV4-3 TGCGCCAGCAGCCAAGATGTAAGCGGGGCTTCCTACAATGAGCAGTTCTTC CASSQDVSGASYNEQFF
. few 14 TRBJ1-3 TRBV5-5 TGTGCCAGCAGCTGGGAGGATAGAGGAAACACCATATATTTT CASSWEDRGNTIYF
. . 13 TRBJ2-7 TRBV30 TGTGCCTGTTATACAGGGAAGGCCTACGAGCAGTACTTC CACYTGKAYEQYF
TRBD1 many 13 TRBJ2-7 TRBV19 TGTGCCAGTAGGAGGCGGGACAGGGACGAGCAGTACTTC CASRRRDRDEQYF
. . 14 TRBJ2-5 TRBV5-1 TGCGCCAGCAGCTCGGACATTCTCCAAGAGACCCAGTACTTC CASSSDILQETQYF
TRBD2 few 16 TRBJ2-1 TRBV5-1 TGCGCCAGCAGCTTGGGGACCGGGACTAGCGGAGATGAGCAGTTCTTC CASSLGTGTSGDEQFF